The entry below describes one T cell receptor beta chain. Its specificity is unknown. The sample comes from a study of blood T cells in healthy people across ages. Broader study findings: Getting older went along with TCR beta diversity per million T cells dropping roughly linearly.

With a J-beta primer mix and a sample-barcoded 5' primer, a second PCR ran roughly 6 to 11 cycles. Through a template-switch adaptor with 12 random nucleotides, each cDNA molecule received a tag. A single record per CDR3 protein comes from TCRdb applying MiXCR to the 5' RACE reads. The sample consists of about 1,500,000 distinct CDR3 sequences, approximately 28% of them appearing once. Germline V CDR1 and CDR2: SGHRS, YFSETQ. V shed 4 bases and J shed 5 bases, with 15 bases lying between them. The CDR3 has 14 residues. PBMCs numbering at least 7 million were isolated per sample. Specimen: blood. This clonotype was obtained from a woman between 25 and 40 years old in good health. V and J are TRBV5-1 and TRBJ2-5, with D unclear. The DNA of the CDR3 is TGCGCCAGCAGCGCGTCCCCACAGCGTGAGACCCAGTACTTC. This sequence encodes CASSASPQRETQYF.